Listed below are T cell receptor beta chains from one sample, sequenced in a study of T cells after yellow fever vaccination. TCRdb re-analysed the 5' RACE reads in MiXCR, keeping a single row per CDR3 protein. In the table there are 200,000 to 250,000 distinct CDR3 sequences, 6.9% of which are singletons. The sequencing here drew on CD4+ T cells sorted from PBMCs, taken 15 days after the yellow fever booster vaccination. These receptors came from a man aged 25-45 years who received the YFV17D yellow fever vaccine. Both conserved end residues are part of each CDR3. The order of the fields is CDR3 protein, CDR3 DNA, D gene, V gene, clone size, J gene. D genes are given only for firm matches. Part of the rows lack a size; the others show once, few, many or a class for expanded clones.

CDR3: CASSSWDAEQYF
DNA: TGTGCCAGCAGCTCATGGGACGCCGAGCAGTACTTC
D: -
V: TRBV7-2
size: many
J: TRBJ2-7

CDR3: CASSFYSGRSYTGELFF
DNA: TGTGCCAGCAGTTTTTATAGCGGGAGGTCCTACACCGGGGAGCTGTTTTTT
D: TRBD2
V: TRBV12-3/TRBV12-4
size: -
J: TRBJ2-2

CDR3: CASSLDSGKHNEQFF
DNA: TGCGCCAGCAGCTTGGATAGCGGGAAGCACAATGAGCAGTTCTTC
D: TRBD2
V: TRBV5-1
size: many
J: TRBJ2-1

CDR3: CASSLRWRPYSYEQYF
DNA: TGTGCCAGCAGCCTCCGGTGGCGGCCTTACTCCTACGAGCAGTACTTC
D: -
V: TRBV9
size: few
J: TRBJ2-7

CDR3: CASSLFRGGFSYNEQFF
DNA: TGTGCCAGCAGCCTCTTCCGGGGCGGATTCTCCTACAATGAGCAGTTCTTC
D: -
V: TRBV12-3/TRBV12-4
size: many
J: TRBJ2-1

CDR3: CSARPGQGAYEQYF
DNA: TGCAGTGCTAGGCCGGGACAGGGTGCCTACGAGCAGTACTTC
D: TRBD1
V: TRBV20-1
size: -
J: TRBJ2-7

CDR3: CASSKRSTSGRGSYNEQFF
DNA: TGTGCCAGCTCCAAAAGATCGACTAGCGGGAGGGGGTCCTACAATGAGCAGTTCTTC
D: TRBD2
V: TRBV7-8
size: once
J: TRBJ2-1

CDR3: CASSLNYNTGELFF
DNA: TGTGCCAGCAGTTTAAACTACAACACCGGGGAGCTGTTTTTT
D: -
V: TRBV12-3/TRBV12-4
size: many
J: TRBJ2-2

CDR3: CASSFLSTDTQYF
DNA: TGTGCCAGCAGCTTCCTCAGCACAGATACGCAGTATTTT
D: -
V: TRBV7-8
size: -
J: TRBJ2-3

CDR3: CASSQRQYNSPLHF
DNA: TGTGCCAGCAGCCAAAGACAGTATAATTCACCCCTCCACTTT
D: -
V: TRBV3-1
size: -
J: TRBJ1-6

CDR3: CASSGTGVGEQYF
DNA: TGTGCCAGTAGCGGGACAGGGGTAGGGGAGCAGTACTTC
D: TRBD1
V: TRBV19
size: -
J: TRBJ2-7

CDR3: CASSFTGAEQFF
DNA: TGTGCCAGCAGTTTCACAGGGGCTGAGCAGTTCTTC
D: TRBD1
V: TRBV12-3/TRBV12-4
size: -
J: TRBJ2-1

CDR3: CASSPGLAVQYF
DNA: TGTGCCAGCAGCCCCGGACTAGCGGTTCAGTACTTC
D: TRBD2
V: TRBV7-8
size: many
J: TRBJ2-4

CDR3: CASSLDAGMNTGELFF
DNA: TGTGCCAGCAGCTTGGATGCAGGGATGAACACCGGGGAGCTGTTTTTT
D: -
V: TRBV5-4
size: few
J: TRBJ2-2

CDR3: CASSRRSLAETYEQYF
DNA: TGTGCCAGCAGCCGGCGATCTCTAGCGGAAACCTACGAGCAGTACTTC
D: TRBD2
V: TRBV7-2
size: many
J: TRBJ2-7

CDR3: CASRTGGSSYEQYF
DNA: TGTGCCAGCAGGACCGGGGGCTCTTCCTACGAGCAGTACTTC
D: -
V: TRBV6-1
size: few
J: TRBJ2-7

CDR3: CASQGLQGLEQYF
DNA: TGTGCCAGCCAGGGCCTACAGGGTCTCGAGCAGTACTTC
D: -
V: TRBV28
size: many
J: TRBJ2-7

CDR3: CASSSYGTRAYEQYF
DNA: TGTGCCAGCAGTTCGTACGGGACGAGGGCCTACGAGCAGTACTTC
D: -
V: TRBV7-2
size: many
J: TRBJ2-7

CDR3: CASISEAPGPTF
DNA: TGTGCCAGCATTTCTGAGGCCCCGGGACCGACTTTC
D: -
V: TRBV12-3/TRBV12-4
size: many
J: TRBJ2-6

CDR3: CASSVETASGSPSYNEQFF
DNA: TGTGCCAGCAGCGTAGAGACGGCTAGCGGGAGTCCTTCTTACAATGAGCAGTTCTTC
D: TRBD2
V: TRBV9
size: many
J: TRBJ2-1

CDR3: CATRSPGPVLEQYF
DNA: TGTGCCACCAGATCCCCCGGCCCTGTTCTAGAGCAGTACTTC
D: -
V: TRBV15
size: -
J: TRBJ2-7

CDR3: CASRESTGREKLFF
DNA: TGTGCCAGCAGAGAGAGTACCGGTAGGGAAAAACTGTTTTTT
D: -
V: TRBV12-3/TRBV12-4
size: few
J: TRBJ1-4

CDR3: CASSPRSGDQPQHF
DNA: TGTGCCAGCTCACCCCGCTCAGGGGATCAGCCCCAGCATTTT
D: -
V: TRBV18
size: many
J: TRBJ1-5

CDR3: CSARYRGTNNEQFF
DNA: TGCAGTGCTAGATACAGGGGGACCAACAATGAGCAGTTCTTC
D: TRBD1
V: TRBV20-1
size: many
J: TRBJ2-1

CDR3: CASSYTQTGELFF
DNA: TGCGCCAGCAGCTATACCCAAACCGGGGAGCTGTTTTTT
D: -
V: TRBV5-1
size: many
J: TRBJ2-2

CDR3: CSARYRGGETQYF
DNA: TGCAGTGCTAGATATAGGGGCGGAGAGACCCAGTACTTC
D: -
V: TRBV20-1
size: -
J: TRBJ2-5

CDR3: CASSGLGAATTDTQYF
DNA: TGCGCCAGCAGTGGATTGGGGGCTGCGACCACAGATACGCAGTATTTT
D: -
V: TRBV10-1
size: few
J: TRBJ2-3

CDR3: CASSRQAMGTGELFF
DNA: TGTGCCAGCAGTAGGCAGGCGATGGGGACCGGGGAGCTGTTTTTT
D: -
V: TRBV6-5
size: -
J: TRBJ2-2

CDR3: CASSGSRVTNEKLFF
DNA: TGTGCCAGCAGTGGGTCAAGGGTAACTAATGAAAAACTGTTTTTT
D: -
V: TRBV2
size: few
J: TRBJ1-4

CDR3: CASSQGTVSNQPQHF
DNA: TGTGCCAGCAGCCAGGGGACAGTTAGCAATCAGCCCCAGCATTTT
D: TRBD1
V: TRBV7-6
size: many
J: TRBJ1-5

CDR3: CASSSRTRGEQYF
DNA: TGTGCCAGCAGCTCCAGGACCCGGGGCGAGCAGTACTTC
D: -
V: TRBV7-2
size: few
J: TRBJ2-7

CDR3: CSARTPWREVEQYF
DNA: TGCAGTGCTAGGACCCCTTGGCGGGAGGTCGAGCAGTACTTC
D: TRBD2
V: TRBV20-1
size: many
J: TRBJ2-7

CDR3: CASRLLGASGTNEQFF
DNA: TGTGCCAGTAGGCTTCTCGGAGCTAGCGGGACGAATGAGCAGTTCTTC
D: TRBD2
V: TRBV19
size: many
J: TRBJ2-1

CDR3: CSVSGRFGNEQYF
DNA: TGCAGTGTTAGCGGGAGGTTCGGGAACGAGCAGTACTTC
D: TRBD2
V: TRBV20-1
size: -
J: TRBJ2-7

CDR3: CASSRGGATNYGYTF
DNA: TGTGCCAGCAGCCGCGGGGGGGCAACTAACTATGGCTACACCTTC
D: -
V: TRBV27
size: few
J: TRBJ1-2

CDR3: CSARQIPGTSGSISGDEQFF
DNA: TGCAGTGCTAGACAAATTCCTGGGACTAGCGGGAGTATAAGCGGGGATGAGCAGTTCTTC
D: TRBD2
V: TRBV20-1
size: many
J: TRBJ2-1

CDR3: CASSQTGLETQYF
DNA: TGCGCCAGCAGTCAAACGGGGCTGGAGACCCAGTACTTC
D: -
V: TRBV23-1
size: -
J: TRBJ2-5

CDR3: CASSPILGTGKETQYF
DNA: TGTGCCAGCTCACCAATCTTAGGGACAGGGAAAGAGACCCAGTACTTC
D: TRBD1
V: TRBV18
size: few
J: TRBJ2-5

CDR3: CASSFRGVHSNQPQHF
DNA: TGTGCCAGCAGCTTCAGGGGGGTCCATAGCAATCAGCCCCAGCATTTT
D: TRBD1
V: TRBV5-6
size: -
J: TRBJ1-5

CDR3: CSVIRQGPSYEQYF
DNA: TGCAGCGTCATTCGACAGGGGCCCTCCTACGAGCAGTACTTC
D: TRBD1
V: TRBV29-1
size: -
J: TRBJ2-7

CDR3: CSAPNGARVDYEQYF
DNA: TGCAGTGCTCCCAATGGGGCCAGGGTTGATTACGAGCAGTACTTC
D: -
V: TRBV20-1
size: few
J: TRBJ2-7

CDR3: CASSLAEGSGRAKTQYF
DNA: TGCGCCAGCAGCTTGGCCGAGGGAAGCGGGAGGGCGAAGACCCAGTACTTC
D: TRBD2
V: TRBV5-1
size: -
J: TRBJ2-5

CDR3: CSVEAGLAGAIYEQYF
DNA: TGCAGCGTTGAAGCCGGACTAGCGGGAGCCATCTACGAGCAGTACTTC
D: TRBD2
V: TRBV29-1
size: few
J: TRBJ2-7

CDR3: CASSPEGRRSSYEQYF
DNA: TGCGCCAGCAGCCCCGAGGGACGTAGGAGCTCCTACGAGCAGTACTTC
D: -
V: TRBV5-1
size: few
J: TRBJ2-7

CDR3: CASSRLSTDTQYF
DNA: TGTGCCAGCTCACGACTGAGCACAGATACGCAGTATTTT
D: -
V: TRBV28
size: many
J: TRBJ2-3

CDR3: CASRYRDRGQETQYF
DNA: TGTGCCAGTAGATACCGGGACAGGGGGCAGGAGACCCAGTACTTC
D: TRBD1
V: TRBV19
size: few
J: TRBJ2-5

CDR3: CSVADRGLYGYTF
DNA: TGCAGCGTTGCTGACAGGGGGCTCTATGGCTACACCTTC
D: TRBD1
V: TRBV29-1
size: -
J: TRBJ1-2

CDR3: CASSPGGSVSSYEQYF
DNA: TGTGCCAGCAGCCCCGGTGGTAGCGTGAGCTCCTACGAGCAGTACTTC
D: -
V: TRBV3-1
size: many
J: TRBJ2-7

CDR3: CATNDNQETQYF
DNA: TGTGCCACCAACGACAACCAAGAGACCCAGTACTTC
D: -
V: TRBV24-1
size: many
J: TRBJ2-5

CDR3: CASSPQQPSQNRGQFF
DNA: TGTGCCAGCTCACCACAGCAGCCATCCCAAAATAGAGGGCAGTTCTTC
D: -
V: TRBV18
size: many
J: TRBJ2-1

CDR3: CSAREGAYEQYF
DNA: TGCAGTGCTAGAGAGGGGGCCTACGAGCAGTACTTC
D: -
V: TRBV20-1
size: -
J: TRBJ2-7

CDR3: CASSVVGTDGELFF
DNA: TGTGCCAGCAGTGTAGTCGGGACAGACGGGGAGCTGTTTTTT
D: TRBD1
V: TRBV6-1
size: few
J: TRBJ2-2

CDR3: CASSIRDSRDTEAFF
DNA: TGTGCCAGTAGTATCCGCGACAGCAGAGACACTGAAGCTTTCTTT
D: -
V: TRBV19
size: -
J: TRBJ1-1

CDR3: CASRDSSYNEQFF
DNA: TGCGCCAGCCGGGATAGCTCCTACAATGAGCAGTTCTTC
D: -
V: TRBV5-1
size: -
J: TRBJ2-1